The 13 T cell receptor beta chains listed next were all sequenced from one sample in a study of blood T cell repertoires in COVID-19 (TCRdb year 2020). The library was produced with the immunoSEQ multiplex PCR assay. What TCRdb holds here is the immuneACCESS table cut down to in-frame rearrangements. Part of the clones is not present; checked against another copy, under half of the missing clones reflect an unresolved V gene, and the others are unexplained. This sample gives tens of thousands of clones in total; about nine tenths of them show up just once. 9% to 15% of the sample comes from the top ten. The specimen was peripheral blood. These receptors were obtained from a man between 65 and 85 years old with active or convalescent COVID-19.

The chain uses TRBV7-2 and TRBJ1-5; possible D gene TRBD1, 6 bases. CDR3 length equals 17 residues. The V gene's germline CDR1 is SGHTA and CDR2 FQGNSA. Trimming removed 5 bases from V and 1 base from J, with 18 bases in between. Written as DNA, the CDR3 is TGTGCCAGCAGCCCCTCCGGGACACCTCTGAGCAATCAGCCCCAGCATTTT. This sequence encodes CASSPSGTPLSNQPQHF.

The V call is TRBV14, the J call TRBJ1-6; 11 nucleotides agree with TRBD1. Germline CDR1 SGHDN, CDR2 FVKESK. V gave up 5 bases and J gave up 15 bases; unmatched junction bases: 15. The CDR3 sequence is 16 residues long. The DNA of the CDR3 is TGTGCCAGCAGCGTCGGACCGGGACAGGGGGAAGAAGGCCTCCACTTT. It is translated as CASSVGPGQGEEGLHF.

The chain recombines TRBV6-2 or TRBV6-3 with TRBJ1-1; 11 nucleotides line up with TRBD1. This CDR3 has 17 amino acids. The germline V gene has CDR1 MNHEY and CDR2 SVGEGT. V shed 1 base and J 0 bases; nucleotides not matched to a gene: 4. For the CDR3, the DNA is TGTGCCAGCAGTTACTACGGGACAGGGGGACTGAACACTGAAGCTTTCTTT. Its translation is CASSYYGTGGLNTEAFF.

The V call is TRBV7-6, the J call TRBJ2-2; possibly TRBD2 for D (5 bases). V was clipped by 1 base and J by 4 bases, with 10 bases between them. CDR1 is SGHVS, CDR2 FNYEAQ, per germline. The CDR3 length is 15 residues. The DNA of the CDR3 is TGTGCCAGCAGCTTAGACTGGAGGTCCACCGGGGAGCTGTTTTTT. Amino acid sequence: CASSLDWRSTGELFF. Full variable domain (rest looked up from reference TRBV7-6 and TRBJ2-2): GAGVSQSPRYKVTKRGQDVALRCDPISGHVSLYWYRQALGQGPEFLTYFNYEAQQDKSGLPNDRFSAERPEGSISTLTIQRTEQRDSAMYRCASSLDWRSTGELFFGEGSRLTVL.

The chain is built from TRBV7-8 and TRBJ2-1, with a possible D match to TRBD1 (6 bases). Germline CDR1 reads SGHVS; CDR2 reads FQNEAQ. The CDR3 runs 18 residues. Trimming stripped 0 bases from V and 6 bases from J, with 21 bases between. For the CDR3, the DNA is TGTGCCAGCAGCTTAGCTTTGGCAGGGGATCTGGTGGGCAATGAGCAGTTCTTC. Protein: CASSLALAGDLVGNEQFF.

V usage is TRBV30 and J usage is TRBJ1-2; the D gene is possibly TRBD1 (5 bases). V was cut by 4 bases and J by 5 bases, with 14 bases left in between. The length of the CDR3 is 13 residues. Per the germline V gene, CDR1 is GTSNPN and CDR2 is SVGIG (reference sequence). DNA for the CDR3: TGTGCCTGGAAGGATCAGGGAACTTATGGCTACACCTTC. Translated, it gives CAWKDQGTYGYTF.

This clone showed up just once. V is TRBV24-1 and J is TRBJ1-5, with a possible D match to TRBD1 (6 bases). The CDR3 is 16 amino acids. The germline CDR1 and CDR2 sequences are KGHDR and SFDVKD. Trimming took off 5 bases at V and 3 bases at J, with 16 bases between the two ends. CDR3 coding DNA: TGTGCCACCAGTGGCGCTCCAGGGGTAGACAATCAGCCCCAGCATTTT. Encoded protein: CATSGAPGVDNQPQHF.

The chain is built from TRBV18 and TRBJ1-2, with D hard to call. Germline V gene lookup returns CDR1 KGHSH and CDR2 LQKENI. Trimming took off 3 bases at V and 8 bases at J, with 13 bases between the two ends. This CDR3 contains 13 residues. CDR3 sequence (DNA): TGTGCCAGCTCACCTGCTGGGAGGAGCGGCTACACCTTC. Translating it yields CASSPAGRSGYTF.

This sequence joins TRBV10-3 and TRBJ1-2; 9 bases align to TRBD1. CDR1 and CDR2 from the germline V gene are ENHRY and SYGVKD. The CDR3 runs 15 residues. The ends lost 6 bases at V and 4 bases at J; junction bases unmatched: 9. The CDR3 sequence: CAISAGQGPIYGYTF. Written as DNA, the CDR3 is TGTGCCATCAGCGCCGGACAGGGGCCCATCTATGGCTACACCTTC.

Concerning this clone: One end of the junction does not line up with germline, which may come from a read error. The chain carries TRBV30 and TRBJ2-7, with TRBD1 identical over 9 bases. The germline gives CDR1 GTSNPN, CDR2 SVGIG (reference sequence). CDR3 size: 11 residues. The CDR3 nucleotides are TGTGCCTGGAGTCTCGGGACAGGGACAGACTTC. Translation gives CAWSLGTGTDF. The full variable domain, rest sourced from reference TRBV30 and TRBJ2-7, is SQTIHQWPATLVQPVGSPLSLECTVEGTSNPNLYWYRQAAGRGLQLLFYSVGIGQISSEVPQNLSASRPQDRQFILSSKKLLLSDSGFYLCAWSLGTGTDFGPGTRLTVT.

CDR3 region: CASSSPPGGAVSGELFF. DNA for the CDR3: TGTGCCAGCAGCTCACCCCCCGGGGGGGCCGTGAGCGGGGAGCTGTTTTTT. J is TRBJ2-2 and V is TRBV7-2; 8 nucleotides align to TRBD2. CDR1 is SGHTA, CDR2 FQGNSA, per germline. V lost 4 bases to trimming and J lost 7 bases; unmatched junction nucleotides: 14. The CDR3 sequence is 17 residues long.

This chain connects TRBV19 to TRBJ2-7; 9 bases map to TRBD1. Germline loops: CDR1 LNHDA, CDR2 SQIVND (reference sequence). This CDR3 is 15 amino acids long. The J segment lost 2 bases and the V segment lost 4 bases, leaving 6 bases of the junction unmatched. CDR3 coding DNA: TGTGCCAGTAGTACAGGACAGGGGTATACCTACGAGCAGTACTTC. Translated: CASSTGQGYTYEQYF.

The chain couples TRBV10-1 to TRBJ2-3; tentatively, D is TRBD1 (5 bases). Germline V lookup: CDR1 WNHNN, CDR2 SYGVQD (reference sequence). The germline V and J ends were trimmed by 5 bases and 4 bases, with 13 bases remaining between them. The CDR3 runs to 14 residues. CDR3 in DNA: TGCGCCAGCAGTTCGGACAACTTCGCAGATACGCAGTATTTT. This translates into CASSSDNFADTQYF.